The sequence of this TCR beta chain was determined in a study of shared clonotypes between healthy human individuals. Per the germline V gene, CDR1 is MDHEN and CDR2 is SYDVKM. Trimming pared 3 bases from V and 7 bases from J, leaving 15 bases between. CDR3 length: 15 residues. General study results and limits: Naive CD4 clonotypes were shared across several donors at 4.5% to 6%. Richness estimates generally favored naive over memory subsets.

Cells designated naive CD8 were CD45RO-negative and were positively selected for CCR7, with terminally differentiated effector memory CD45RA+ cells excluded. TCRdb's copy holds only in-frame clones and misses some; the assay was immunoSEQ multiplex PCR. The profile covers about 680,000 clones, with roughly nine tenths appearing a single time and roughly 22% taken by the ten largest. To note about this clone: Its antigen is still unknown.

The chain uses TRBV28 and TRBJ2-2; a weak D match, TRBD2 (5 bases). The origin of this receptor is a man aged 25-45 years in good health. Sequencing input: naive CD8+ T cells sorted from blood. The CDR3 loop reads CASSFGMSAGGELFF. The CDR3 region has the DNA TGTGCCAGCAGTTTCGGAATGTCCGCGGGCGGGGAGCTGTTTTTT. Using reference TRBV28 and TRBJ2-2 for the parts outside the CDR3, the full variable domain is DVKVTQSSRYLVKRTGEKVFLECVQDMDHENMFWYRQDPGLGLRLIYFSYDVKMKEKGDIPEGYSVSREKKERFSLILESASTNQTSMYLCASSFGMSAGGELFFGEGSRLTVL.